The rows below give T cell receptor beta chains drawn from one sample of a study of CD8+CD57+ T cells in acquired aplastic anemia. TCRdb reprocessed the reads with MiXCR, giving one entry per CDR3 protein. The sample holds roughly 280,000 distinct CDR3 sequences; about three fifths are singletons and the top ten take approximately 1.2%. Sequenced input: sorted CD4+, CD8+, or CD8+CD57+ T cells (not recorded which) from PBMCs. Receptors were obtained from a human donor with aplastic anemia. Both conserved end residues are part of each CDR3. A D gene is named only where the DNA matches it firmly. The size entry is marked missing in some rows and otherwise reads once, few, many or a size class.

>13|TRBV20-1|.|TRBJ2-3|few
CSAPQGGTDTQYF
TGCAGTGCTCCCCAAGGGGGGACAGATACGCAGTATTTT
>13|TRBV20-1|TRBD2|TRBJ2-7|.
CSVPGLATYEQYF
TGCAGTGTTCCGGGACTAGCGACCTACGAGCAGTACTTC
>17|TRBV5-1|TRBD1|TRBJ2-7|.
CASSLWGTGPSSYEQYF
TGCGCCAGCAGCTTGTGGGGGACAGGGCCTAGCTCCTACGAGCAGTACTTC
>12|TRBV20-1|.|TRBJ1-2|.
CSARENAGGYTF
TGCAGTGCTAGAGAGAACGCGGGAGGCTACACCTTC
>15|TRBV5-5|.|TRBJ1-2|many
CASSRTIDTNYGYTF
TGTGCCAGCAGCCGTACGATCGACACTAACTATGGCTACACCTTC
>17|TRBV24-1|TRBD2|TRBJ2-1|.
CATSDYLTSGAIGEQFF
TGTGCCACCAGTGATTACTTGACTAGCGGGGCAATCGGTGAGCAGTTCTTC
>13|TRBV7-6|.|TRBJ1-1|many
CASTYYRVFEAFF
TGTGCCAGCACTTATTACAGGGTATTTGAAGCTTTCTTT
>18|TRBV2|TRBD1|TRBJ2-6|.
CASSEQGAFHTGANVLTF
TGTGCCAGCAGTGAACAGGGGGCTTTTCATACTGGGGCCAACGTCCTGACTTTC
>14|TRBV2|TRBD2|TRBJ2-1|.
CASSGLADYNEQFF
TGTGCCAGTAGCGGACTAGCGGATTACAATGAGCAGTTCTTC
>12|TRBV25-1|.|TRBJ2-7|.
CASRGMANEQYF
TGTGCCAGCAGGGGCATGGCTAACGAGCAGTACTTC
>11|TRBV5-6|.|TRBJ2-1|.
CASSVGDEQFF
TGTGCCAGCAGCGTCGGGGATGAGCAGTTCTTC
>14|TRBV9|.|TRBJ2-7|.
CASSVGQSTYEQYF
TGTGCCAGCAGCGTAGGACAGTCGACCTACGAGCAGTACTTC
>17|TRBV6-5|TRBD1|TRBJ1-2|.
CASSYLEGQGIVYGYTF
TGTGCCAGCAGTTACCTCGAAGGACAGGGTATTGTCTATGGCTACACCTTC
>15|TRBV7-6|.|TRBJ2-1|.
CASSPRPNQGNEQFF
TGTGCCAGCAGCCCTAGACCTAATCAGGGAAATGAGCAGTTCTTC
>13|TRBV11-3|.|TRBJ2-1|many
CASSLLPYNEQFF
TGTGCCAGCAGCTTGCTTCCCTACAATGAGCAGTTCTTC
>17|TRBV5-8|TRBD2|TRBJ2-1|.
CASSRGTGTTSYNEQFF
TGTGCCAGCAGCCGAGGAACCGGGACTACATCCTACAATGAGCAGTTCTTC
>19|TRBV5-1|TRBD1|TRBJ1-3|many
CASSLAGTGGFNSGNTIYF
TGCGCCAGCAGCTTGGCCGGGACAGGGGGCTTCAATTCTGGAAACACCATATATTTT
>14|TRBV7-7|.|TRBJ2-1|few
CASSLLGSSDEQFF
TGTGCTAGCAGCTTACTGGGATCCTCGGATGAGCAGTTCTTC
>15|TRBV4-2|TRBD2|TRBJ2-1|many
CASSQDQRGGGEQFF
TGTGCCAGCAGCCAAGACCAGCGGGGGGGCGGTGAGCAGTTCTTC
>16|TRBV7-8|TRBD1|TRBJ1-1|.
CASSLPLQGAETEAFF
TGTGCCAGCAGCCTGCCCCTACAGGGGGCAGAGACTGAAGCTTTCTTT
>16|TRBV27|.|TRBJ1-5|many
CASSSSQGGTGQPQHF
TGTGCCAGCAGTTCATCACAGGGAGGGACGGGGCAGCCCCAGCATTTT
>14|TRBV20-1|TRBD2|TRBJ2-7|.
CSAHPAGTIYEQYF
TGCAGTGCCCACCCGGCCGGGACTATCTACGAGCAGTACTTC
>12|TRBV29-1|.|TRBJ1-2|many
CSVEDAGYGYTF
TGCAGCGTTGAAGATGCCGGGTATGGCTACACCTTC
>14|TRBV7-7|.|TRBJ2-7|.
CASSARTPRDEQYF
TGTGCCAGCAGCGCCCGGACCCCTCGGGACGAGCAGTACTTC
>15|TRBV2|TRBD1|TRBJ1-6|many
CASTLGQGENSPLHF
TGTGCCAGCACTTTGGGACAGGGAGAAAATTCACCCCTCCACTTT
>15|TRBV7-9|TRBD1|TRBJ2-1|.
CASSQGQGASNEQFF
TGTGCCAGCAGCCAAGGACAGGGGGCAAGCAATGAGCAGTTCTTC
>14|TRBV5-1|.|TRBJ1-1|many
CASSLSGLSTEAFF
TGCGCCAGCAGCTTGAGCGGTCTGAGCACTGAAGCTTTCTTT
>12|TRBV11-2|TRBD1|TRBJ2-5|.
CASSPDRATQYF
TGTGCCAGCAGCCCGGACAGGGCAACCCAGTACTTC
>14|TRBV6-6|TRBD2|TRBJ2-7|many
CASRQSGRAYEQYF
TGTGCCAGCAGACAGAGCGGGAGGGCCTACGAGCAGTACTTC
>13|TRBV7-9|.|TRBJ2-7|.
CASSPPQGYEQYF
TGTGCCAGCAGCCCCCCCCAGGGCTACGAGCAGTACTTC
>13|TRBV5-1|.|TRBJ2-7|few
CASSWEALNEQYF
TGCGCCAGCAGCTGGGAGGCTTTGAACGAGCAGTACTTC
>14|TRBV7-8|.|TRBJ2-7|.
CASSQDNRVDEQYF
TGCGCCAGCAGCCAAGATAACAGGGTTGACGAGCAGTACTTC
>15|TRBV5-1|TRBD2|TRBJ2-3|.
CASSLPSGTTDTQYF
TGCGCCAGCAGCTTGCCTAGCGGGACCACAGATACGCAGTATTTT
>14|TRBV6-5|.|TRBJ2-7|.
CASSYSRTSYEQYF
TGTGCCAGCAGTTACTCGCGGACCTCCTACGAGCAGTACTTC
>18|TRBV7-9|TRBD2|TRBJ2-3|many
CASSSLGLAGAGADTQYF
TGTGCCAGCAGCTCGCTGGGACTAGCGGGAGCGGGGGCAGATACGCAGTATTTT
>17|TRBV7-6|.|TRBJ2-2|few
CASSPEGGRVWTGELFF
TGTGCCAGCAGCCCAGAAGGGGGGAGGGTATGGACCGGGGAGCTGTTTTTT
>15|TRBV20-1|TRBD1|TRBJ2-7|few
CSATMGQGLLRQQYF
TGCAGTGCTACCATGGGACAGGGACTCCTACGACAGCAGTACTTC
>14|TRBV2|TRBD2|TRBJ2-7|.
CASGGGAPSYEQYF
TGTGCCAGCGGGGGAGGGGCCCCCTCCTACGAGCAGTACTTC
>12|TRBV20-1|.|TRBJ2-7|.
CSASRAPYEQYF
TGCAGTGCTAGCAGAGCACCGTACGAGCAGTACTTC
>15|TRBV7-3|.|TRBJ1-4|few
CASSLGPVPSEKLFF
TGTGCCAGCAGCTTAGGTCCAGTCCCATCTGAAAAACTGTTTTTT